The 21 T cell receptor beta chains in this list originate from one sample, sequenced in a study of blood T cell repertoires in COVID-19 (TCRdb year 2020). Library method: the immunoSEQ multiplex PCR assay. In TCRdb, the immuneACCESS table is reduced to in-frame sequences with V and J assigned. These tables do not hold every clone; where another copy was compared, an unresolved V gene accounts for under half, and the others remain unexplained. The sample has approximately 150,000 clones on record, around 81% of them singletons. The top ten clones comprise approximately 8% of the sample. The sample was peripheral blood. Receptor source: a woman of 80 years or more with COVID-19, enrolled during active disease.

This sequence joins TRBV5-1 and TRBJ1-1; the match to TRBD1 covers 7 bases. The CDR3 contains 14 residues. Germline lookup yields CDR1 SGHRS and CDR2 YFSETQ. V lost 5 bases, J lost 1 base, and 5 bases stayed unmatched. The CDR3 coding sequence is TGCGCCAGCAGTATTGGACAGGCGAACACTGAAGCTTTCTTT. Translated: CASSIGQANTEAFF.

The gene calls are TRBV6-5 and TRBJ1-1, with D unclear. The CDR3 covers 15 residues. Between the trimmed V and J ends, which lost 6 bases and 4 bases, there was a span of 18 bases. Germline values: CDR1 MNHEY, CDR2 SVGAGI. Here the CDR3 DNA reads TGTGCCAGCAGCCCGTACTACTCTCGGGGCACTGAAGCTTTCTTT. Protein: CASSPYYSRGTEAFF.

This clone was recorded a few times. The genes are TRBV3-1 (or the pseudogene TRBV3-2) and TRBJ2-7; 7 bases align to TRBD2. This CDR3 has 12 amino acids. CDR1 is LGHDT and CDR2 is YNNKEL in the germline V gene (reference sequence). J lost 7 bases, V lost 3 bases, and 3 bases had no gene match. The CDR3 region is CASSQGGWEQYF. The DNA of the CDR3 is TGTGCCAGCAGCCAGGGAGGGTGGGAGCAGTACTTC.

The chain uses TRBV19 and TRBJ1-5, with TRBD1 identical over 9 bases. Losses at the gene ends were 5 bases for V and 6 bases for J; bases not matched to a gene: 14. Germline CDR1 is LNHDA and CDR2 is SQIVND (reference sequence). The CDR3 runs 17 residues. The CDR3 protein is CASSPRTGDGGGQPQHF. DNA of the CDR3: TGTGCCAGTAGTCCCCGGACAGGGGACGGCGGGGGTCAGCCCCAGCATTTT.

The gene calls are TRBV3-1 (or the pseudogene TRBV3-2) and TRBJ1-2, with 10 bases fitting TRBD1. V shed 7 bases and J 4 bases; nucleotides not matched to a gene: 9. Looked up from germline, CDR1 is LGHDT and CDR2 is YNNKEL (reference sequence). The CDR3 has 15 amino acids. DNA of the CDR3: TGTGCCAGCACCCCAGGGACAGGGGTGGGCTATGGCTACACCTTC. Its translation is CASTPGTGVGYGYTF.

The genes are TRBV5-1 and TRBJ2-7; D remains ambiguous. This CDR3 is built from 14 residues. With 6 bases removed from V and 2 bases from J, the gap between germline ends came to 15 bases. Germline-derived CDR1 and CDR2 are SGHRS and YFSETQ. The CDR3 DNA is TGCGCCAGCAAATCAGACTGGATGGCCTACGAGCAGTACTTC. Its protein is CASKSDWMAYEQYF. Filled out from reference TRBV5-1 and TRBJ2-7, the complete variable domain reads KAGVTQTPRYLIKTRGQQVTLSCSPISGHRSVSWYQQTPGQGLQFLFEYFSETQRNKGNFPGRFSGRQFSNSRSEMNVSTLELGDSALYLCASKSDWMAYEQYFGPGTRLTVT.

As to this clone: A junction boundary mismatches the germline segment, possibly from a read error. V is TRBV7-7 and J is TRBJ2-5; 7 nucleotides align to TRBD2. The CDR3 spans 15 residues. Germline V lookup: CDR1 SSHAT, CDR2 FNYEAQ (reference sequence). CDR3 amino acids: CASSLESPGGETQYF. The DNA for the CDR3 is TGTGCTAGCAGCTTAGAGAGTCCGGGAGGAGAGACCCAGTACTTC.

This chain joins TRBV10-3 and TRBJ2-1; D perhaps matches TRBD2 (6 bases). V gave up 10 bases and J gave up 8 bases, with 9 bases separating them. This CDR3 comprises 10 residues. In germline, CDR1 is ENHRY, CDR2 SYGVKD. The CDR3 nucleotides are TGTGCCACTAGGAGGGATGAGCAGTTCTTC. Protein product: CATRRDEQFF.

The rearrangement uses TRBV6-5 and TRBJ1-4; 8 bases match TRBD1. This CDR3 has 15 residues. V was pared by 7 bases and J by 0 bases, with 4 bases of the junction left unmatched. Per the germline V gene, CDR1 is MNHEY and CDR2 is SVGAGI. This chain's CDR3 is CASKLQGATNEKLFF. In nucleotides, the CDR3 is TGTGCCAGCAAATTACAGGGGGCAACTAATGAAAAACTGTTTTTT.

The genes are TRBV19 and TRBJ2-7, with 8 nucleotides matching TRBD1. With V trimmed by 5 bases and J by 2 bases, 11 bases remained unmatched. Per the germline V gene, CDR1 is LNHDA and CDR2 is SQIVND (reference sequence). This CDR3 is 16 amino acids long. Written as DNA, the CDR3 is TGTGCCAGTAGTGACACAGGGGGTCTGCATCCCTACGAGCAGTACTTC. As protein: CASSDTGGLHPYEQYF.

This chain links TRBV9 with TRBJ2-1; TRBD2 agrees at 7 bases. CDR1 and CDR2 from the germline V gene are SGDLS and YYNGEE. The CDR3 covers 16 residues. V gave up 2 bases and J gave up 3 bases; unmatched junction bases: 8. The CDR3 nucleotides are TGTGCCAGCAGCGTCAACCGGGAGGACTTCTACAATGAGCAGTTCTTC. Protein: CASSVNREDFYNEQFF.

The rearrangement links TRBV5-1 to TRBJ2-2; TRBD2 matches at 10 bases. The length of the CDR3 is 16 residues. Germline-derived CDR1 and CDR2 are SGHRS and YFSETQ. V gave up 4 bases and J gave up 1 base; unmatched junction bases: 4. The CDR3 DNA sequence: TGCGCCAGCAGCCTCCGACTAGCGGGGAACACCGGGGAGCTGTTTTTT. Translated: CASSLRLAGNTGELFF.

The J gene is TRBJ1-1, the V gene TRBV29-1; tentatively, D is TRBD1 (6 bases). CDR1 SQVTM and CDR2 ANQGSEA come from the germline V gene. This CDR3 is built from 14 residues. Trimming left V 4 bases short and J 0 bases short, with 12 bases between. The CDR3 nucleotides are TGCAGCGTTGTCAGGGGTGGGATGAACACTGAAGCTTTCTTT. Protein product: CSVVRGGMNTEAFF.

The chain combines TRBV4-2 with TRBJ2-7; TRBD2 agrees at 12 bases. The CDR3 is made up of 15 amino acids. Germline loops: CDR1 LGHNA, CDR2 YNFKEQ. The V and J ends lost 1 base and 4 bases, in that order; junction bases with no gene match: 2. The CDR3 DNA is TGTGCCAGCAGCCAAGCTAGCGGGAGGGGGTACGAGCAGTACTTC. Translation: CASSQASGRGYEQYF.

This clone was found once. The chain recombines TRBV28 with TRBJ2-2, with D possibly matching TRBD2 (5 bases). The CDR3 has 16 amino acids. Germline values: CDR1 MDHEN, CDR2 SYDVKM. Trimming stripped 5 bases from V and 6 bases from J, with 19 bases between. Here the CDR3 DNA reads TGTGCCAGCAGTCCACCCGGGTTCTCCGGGGCCGGGGAGCTGTTTTTT. This gives the protein CASSPPGFSGAGELFF.

The chain combines TRBV28 with TRBJ2-3; no clear D. Germline V gene lookup returns CDR1 MDHEN and CDR2 SYDVKM. The length of the CDR3 is 12 residues. Trimming left V 5 bases short and J 11 bases short, with 14 bases between. The CDR3 is CASSLTRLVQYF. The DNA of the CDR3 is TGTGCCAGCAGTCTTACAAGACTCGTGCAGTATTTT.

The gene calls are TRBV9 and TRBJ2-1; tentative D call: TRBD1 (6 bases). This CDR3 spans 14 amino acids. V was trimmed by 4 bases and J by 8 bases, leaving 16 bases between them. CDR1 SGDLS and CDR2 YYNGEE come from the germline V gene. The CDR3 bases are TGTGCCAGCAGCCTCAGGGGACCTCCCCATGAGCAGTTCTTC. Translation: CASSLRGPPHEQFF.

The V call is TRBV6-1, the J call TRBJ1-5; the D gene is possibly TRBD1 (5 bases). CDR3 length: 14 residues. V was cut by 2 bases and J by 6 bases, with 11 bases left in between. Germline V gene lookup returns CDR1 MNHNS and CDR2 SASEGT. Here the CDR3 DNA reads TGTGCCAGCAGTGAAATGCCAGGGTCTCAGCCCCAGCATTTT. Protein: CASSEMPGSQPQHF.

The rearrangement joins TRBV6-1 to TRBJ1-2; D is perhaps TRBD1 (5 bases). The ends were cut back, 3 bases at V and 7 bases at J, with 18 bases in the middle. Looked up from germline, CDR1 is MNHNS and CDR2 is SASEGT. This CDR3 has 15 residues. CDR3 sequence reads: CASSEGLPIYGGYTF. CDR3 sequence (DNA): TGTGCCAGCAGTGAGGGACTACCCATCTATGGTGGCTACACCTTC.

The chain links TRBV7-2 to TRBJ2-5; perhaps TRBD2 as D (6 bases). Germline V gene sequence: CDR1 SGHTA, CDR2 FQGNSA. Trimming shortened V by 1 base and J by 5 bases, and 14 bases separated the two germline ends. The CDR3 is made up of 15 amino acids. CDR3 sequence: CASSLGGTRAETQYF. In DNA form, the CDR3 reads TGTGCCAGCAGCTTAGGCGGGACGAGGGCGGAGACCCAGTACTTC.

The chain employs TRBV11-2 and TRBJ1-4; D gene unclear. Trimming stripped 6 bases from V and 8 bases from J, with 19 bases between. CDR1 is SGHAT, CDR2 FQNNGV, per germline. The CDR3 totals 15 residues. Written as DNA, the CDR3 is TGTGCCAGCAGACATATATCCGAGGAGAACGAAAAACTGTTTTTT. Protein sequence: CASRHISEENEKLFF. The variable domain in full, completed from reference TRBV11-2 and TRBJ1-4, reads EAGVAQSPRYKIIEKRQSVAFWCNPISGHATLYWYQQILGQGPKLLIQFQNNGVVDDSQLPKDRFSAERLKGVDSTLKIQPAKLEDSAVYLCASRHISEENEKLFFGSGTQLSVL.